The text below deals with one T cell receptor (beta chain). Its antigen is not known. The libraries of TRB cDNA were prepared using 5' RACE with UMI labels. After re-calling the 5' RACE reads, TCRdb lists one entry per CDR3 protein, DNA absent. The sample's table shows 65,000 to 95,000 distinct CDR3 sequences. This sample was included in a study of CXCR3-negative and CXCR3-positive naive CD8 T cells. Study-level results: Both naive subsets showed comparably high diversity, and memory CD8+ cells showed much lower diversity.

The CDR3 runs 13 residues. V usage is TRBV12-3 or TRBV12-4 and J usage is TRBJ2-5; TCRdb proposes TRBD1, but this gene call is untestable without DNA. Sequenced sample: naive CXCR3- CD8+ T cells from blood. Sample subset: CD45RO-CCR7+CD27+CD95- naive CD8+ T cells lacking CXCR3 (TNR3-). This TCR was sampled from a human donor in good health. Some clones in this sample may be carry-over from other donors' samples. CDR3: CAGARDNQETQYF.